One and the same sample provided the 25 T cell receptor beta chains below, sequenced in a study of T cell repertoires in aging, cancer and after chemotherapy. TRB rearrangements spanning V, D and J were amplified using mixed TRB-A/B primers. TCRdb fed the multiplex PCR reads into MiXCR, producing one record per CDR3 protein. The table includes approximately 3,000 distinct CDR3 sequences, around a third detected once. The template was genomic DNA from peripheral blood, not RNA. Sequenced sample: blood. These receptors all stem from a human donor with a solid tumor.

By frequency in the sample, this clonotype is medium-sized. CDR3 nucleotides: TGTGCCACCAGTGGGGGAGGTGCGAGCGGGGAGCTGTTTTTT. This encodes CATSGGGASGELFF. The chain carries TRBV24-1 and TRBJ2-2, with a weak D call TRBD2 (6 bases). The CDR3 totals 14 residues. V was shortened by 5 bases and J by 7 bases, with 13 bases between the two germline ends. Germline CDR1 is KGHDR and CDR2 is SFDVKD.

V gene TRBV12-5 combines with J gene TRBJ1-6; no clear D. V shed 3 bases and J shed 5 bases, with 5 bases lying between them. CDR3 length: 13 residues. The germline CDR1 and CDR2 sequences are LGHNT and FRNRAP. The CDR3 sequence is CASGFGDNSPLHF. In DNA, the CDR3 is TGTGCTAGTGGTTTCGGCGATAATTCACCCCTCCACTTT.

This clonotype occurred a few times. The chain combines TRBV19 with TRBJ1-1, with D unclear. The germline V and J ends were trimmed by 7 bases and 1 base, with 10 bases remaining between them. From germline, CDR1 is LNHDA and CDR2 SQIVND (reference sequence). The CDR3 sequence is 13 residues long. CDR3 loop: CASKQYANTEAFF. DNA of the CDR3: TGTGCCAGTAAACAGTACGCGAACACTGAAGCTTTCTTT. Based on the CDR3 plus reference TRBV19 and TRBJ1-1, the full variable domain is DGGITQSPKYLFRKEGQNVTLSCEQNLNHDAMYWYRQDPGQGLRLIYYSQIVNDFQKGDIAEGYSVSREKKESFPLTVTSAQKNPTAFYLCASKQYANTEAFFGQGTRLTVV.

CDR3 residues: CASSSPKDRYNEKLFF. The CDR3 DNA reads as TGTGCCAGCAGCTCGCCCAAGGACAGATATAATGAAAAACTGTTTTTT. The gene calls are TRBV7-6 and TRBJ1-4; D is perhaps TRBD1 (6 bases). Germline CDR1 and CDR2: SGHVS and FNYEAQ. The CDR3 is 16 amino acids. Trimming stripped 4 bases from V and 4 bases from J, with 16 bases between.

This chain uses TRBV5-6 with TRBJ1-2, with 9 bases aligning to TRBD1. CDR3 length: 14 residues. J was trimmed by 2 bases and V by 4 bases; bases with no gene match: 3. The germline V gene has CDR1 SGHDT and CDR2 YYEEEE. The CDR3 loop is CASSGGTGNYGYTF. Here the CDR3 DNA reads TGTGCCAGCAGCGGCGGGACAGGGAACTATGGCTACACCTTC. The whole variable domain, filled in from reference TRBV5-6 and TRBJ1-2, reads DAGVTQSPTHLIKTRGQQVTLRCSPKSGHDTVSWYQQALGQGPQFIFQYYEEEERQRGNFPDRFSGHQFPNYSSELNVNALLLGDSALYLCASSGGTGNYGYTFGSGTRLTVV.

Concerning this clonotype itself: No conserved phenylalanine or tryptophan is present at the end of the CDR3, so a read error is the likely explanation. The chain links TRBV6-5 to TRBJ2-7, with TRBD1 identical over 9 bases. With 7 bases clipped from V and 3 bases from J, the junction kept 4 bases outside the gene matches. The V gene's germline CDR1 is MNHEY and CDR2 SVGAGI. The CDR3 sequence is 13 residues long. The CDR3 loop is CASTGTGSYEQYY. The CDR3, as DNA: TGTGCCAGCACCGGGACAGGGAGCTACGAGCAGTACTAC.

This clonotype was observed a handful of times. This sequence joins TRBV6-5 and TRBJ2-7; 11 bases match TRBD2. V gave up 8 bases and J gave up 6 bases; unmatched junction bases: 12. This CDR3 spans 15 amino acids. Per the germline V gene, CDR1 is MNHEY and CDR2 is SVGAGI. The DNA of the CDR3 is TGTGCCAGCCTTACCCAGACTAGCGGGGATTTCGAGCAGTACTTC. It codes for CASLTQTSGDFEQYF.

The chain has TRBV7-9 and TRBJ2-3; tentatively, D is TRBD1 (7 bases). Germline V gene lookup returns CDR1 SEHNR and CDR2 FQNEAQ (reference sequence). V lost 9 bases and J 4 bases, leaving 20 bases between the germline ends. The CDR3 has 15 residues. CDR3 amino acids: CARSNGGGRADTQYF. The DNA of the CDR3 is TGTGCCAGATCTAACGGAGGGGGCCGGGCAGATACGCAGTATTTT.

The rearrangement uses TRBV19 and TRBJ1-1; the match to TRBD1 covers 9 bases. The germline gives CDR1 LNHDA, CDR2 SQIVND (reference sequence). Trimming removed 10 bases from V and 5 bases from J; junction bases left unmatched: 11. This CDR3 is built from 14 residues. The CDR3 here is CATLPGTGLTEAFF. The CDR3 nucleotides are TGTGCCACCCTACCCGGGACAGGGCTTACTGAAGCTTTCTTT.

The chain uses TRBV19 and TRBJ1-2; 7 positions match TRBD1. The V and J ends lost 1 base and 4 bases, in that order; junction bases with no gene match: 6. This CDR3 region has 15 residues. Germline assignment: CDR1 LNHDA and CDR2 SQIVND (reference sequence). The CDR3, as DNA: TGTGCCAGTAGTATAGGCCAGGGGGTTTTCTATGGCTACACCTTC. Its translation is CASSIGQGVFYGYTF. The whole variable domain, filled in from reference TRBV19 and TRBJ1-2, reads DGGITQSPKYLFRKEGQNVTLSCEQNLNHDAMYWYRQDPGQGLRLIYYSQIVNDFQKGDIAEGYSVSREKKESFPLTVTSAQKNPTAFYLCASSIGQGVFYGYTFGSGTRLTVV.

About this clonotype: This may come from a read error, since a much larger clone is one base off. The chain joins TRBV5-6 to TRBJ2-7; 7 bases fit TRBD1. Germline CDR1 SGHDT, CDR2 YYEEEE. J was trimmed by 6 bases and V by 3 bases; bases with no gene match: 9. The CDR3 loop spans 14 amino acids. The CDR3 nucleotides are TGTGCCAGCAGCTCGTGGGACAGAGCCTGCGAGCAGTACTTC. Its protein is CASSSWDRACEQYF.

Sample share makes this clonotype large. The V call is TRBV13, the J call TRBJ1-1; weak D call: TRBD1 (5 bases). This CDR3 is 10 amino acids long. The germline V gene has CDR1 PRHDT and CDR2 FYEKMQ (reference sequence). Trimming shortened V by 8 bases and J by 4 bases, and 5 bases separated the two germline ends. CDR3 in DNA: TGTGCCAGCGGGGGCACTGAAGCTTTCTTT. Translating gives CASGGTEAFF.

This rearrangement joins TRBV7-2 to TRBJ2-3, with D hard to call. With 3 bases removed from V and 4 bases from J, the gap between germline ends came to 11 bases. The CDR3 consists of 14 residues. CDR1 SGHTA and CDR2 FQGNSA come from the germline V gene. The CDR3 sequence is CASSFNANSDTQYF. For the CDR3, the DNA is TGTGCCAGCAGCTTCAATGCCAATTCAGATACGCAGTATTTT.

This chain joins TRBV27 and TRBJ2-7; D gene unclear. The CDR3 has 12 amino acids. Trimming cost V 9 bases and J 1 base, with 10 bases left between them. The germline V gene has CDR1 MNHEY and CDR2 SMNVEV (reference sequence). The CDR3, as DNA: TGTGCCAGTTTCTCGGTATCCTACGAGCAGTACTTC. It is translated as CASFSVSYEQYF.

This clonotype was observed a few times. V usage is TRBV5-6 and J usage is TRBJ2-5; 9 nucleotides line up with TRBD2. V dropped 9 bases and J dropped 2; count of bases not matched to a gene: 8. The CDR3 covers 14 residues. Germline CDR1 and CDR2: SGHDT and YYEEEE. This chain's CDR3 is CATTTSGVQETQYF. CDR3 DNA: TGTGCCACTACGACTAGCGGAGTTCAAGAGACCCAGTACTTC. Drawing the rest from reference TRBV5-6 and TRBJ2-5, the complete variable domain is DAGVTQSPTHLIKTRGQQVTLRCSPKSGHDTVSWYQQALGQGPQFIFQYYEEEERQRGNFPDRFSGHQFPNYSSELNVNALLLGDSALYLCATTTSGVQETQYFGPGTRLLVL.

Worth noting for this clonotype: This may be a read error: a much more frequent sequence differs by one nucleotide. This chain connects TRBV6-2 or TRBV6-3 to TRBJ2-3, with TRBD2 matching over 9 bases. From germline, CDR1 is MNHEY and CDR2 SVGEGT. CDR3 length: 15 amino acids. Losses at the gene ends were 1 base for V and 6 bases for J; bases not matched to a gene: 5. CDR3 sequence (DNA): TGTGCCAGCAGTTACTGGGCGGGGGGGGCGGATACGCAGTATTTT. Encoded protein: CASSYWAGGADTQYF.

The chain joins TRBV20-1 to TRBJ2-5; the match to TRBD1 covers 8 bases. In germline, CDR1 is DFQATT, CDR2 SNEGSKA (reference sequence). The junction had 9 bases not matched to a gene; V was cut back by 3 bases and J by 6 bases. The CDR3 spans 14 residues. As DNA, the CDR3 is TGCAGTGCTAGGGATCTCGACAGGGGAAAGACCCAGTACTTC. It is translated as CSARDLDRGKTQYF.

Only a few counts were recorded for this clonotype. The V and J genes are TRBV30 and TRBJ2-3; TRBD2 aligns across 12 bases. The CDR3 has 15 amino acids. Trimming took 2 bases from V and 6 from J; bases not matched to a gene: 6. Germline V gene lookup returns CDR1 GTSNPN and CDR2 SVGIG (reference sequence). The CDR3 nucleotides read TGTGCCTGGAGTCCACTAGCGGGGGGTGTGGATACGCAGTATTTT. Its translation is CAWSPLAGGVDTQYF.

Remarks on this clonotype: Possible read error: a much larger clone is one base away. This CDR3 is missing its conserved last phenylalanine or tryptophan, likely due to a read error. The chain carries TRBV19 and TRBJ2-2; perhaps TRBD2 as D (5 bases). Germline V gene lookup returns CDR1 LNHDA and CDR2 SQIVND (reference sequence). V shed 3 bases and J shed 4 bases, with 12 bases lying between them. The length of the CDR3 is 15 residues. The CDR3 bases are TGTGCCAGTAGTATTCTAGGAGGTACCACCGGGGAGCTGTTTCTT. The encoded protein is CASSILGGTTGELFL.

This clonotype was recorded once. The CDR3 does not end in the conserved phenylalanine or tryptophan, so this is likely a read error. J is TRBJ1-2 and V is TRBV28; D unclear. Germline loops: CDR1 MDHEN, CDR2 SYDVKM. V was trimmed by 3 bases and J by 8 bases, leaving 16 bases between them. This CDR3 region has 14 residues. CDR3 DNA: TGTGCCAGCAGTTTGTTCGGGGAGGATCGGGGCTACACCTCC. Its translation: CASSLFGEDRGYTS.

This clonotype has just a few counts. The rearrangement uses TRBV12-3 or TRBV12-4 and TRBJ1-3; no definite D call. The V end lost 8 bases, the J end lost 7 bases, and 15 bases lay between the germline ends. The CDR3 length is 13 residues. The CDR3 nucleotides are TGTGCCAGCGATCTCCGCGACGTTAACACCATATATTTT. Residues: CASDLRDVNTIYF.

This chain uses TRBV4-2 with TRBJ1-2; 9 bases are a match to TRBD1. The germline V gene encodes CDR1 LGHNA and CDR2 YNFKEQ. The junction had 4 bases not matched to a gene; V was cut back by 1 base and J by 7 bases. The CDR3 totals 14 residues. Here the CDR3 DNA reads TGTGCCAGCAGCCAAGGTACAGGGGGCCTTGGCTACACCTTC. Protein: CASSQGTGGLGYTF.

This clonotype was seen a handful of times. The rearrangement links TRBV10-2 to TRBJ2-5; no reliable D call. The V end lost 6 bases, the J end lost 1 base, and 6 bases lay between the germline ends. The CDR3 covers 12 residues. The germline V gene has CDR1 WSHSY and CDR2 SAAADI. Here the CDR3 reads CASRAVQETQYF. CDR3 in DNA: TGCGCCAGCAGGGCAGTCCAAGAGACCCAGTACTTC.

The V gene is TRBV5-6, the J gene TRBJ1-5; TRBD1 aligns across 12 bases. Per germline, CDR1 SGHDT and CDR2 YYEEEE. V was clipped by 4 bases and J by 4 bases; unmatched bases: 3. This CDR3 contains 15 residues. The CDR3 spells CASSQGQGANQPQHF. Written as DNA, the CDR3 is TGTGCCAGCAGCCAGGGACAGGGGGCGAATCAGCCCCAGCATTTT.

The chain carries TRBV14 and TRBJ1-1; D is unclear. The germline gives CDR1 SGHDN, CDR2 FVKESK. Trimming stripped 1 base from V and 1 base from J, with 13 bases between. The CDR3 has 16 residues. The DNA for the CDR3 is TGTGCCAGCAGCCAAGGGTTCCCCTGGGGGAACACTGAAGCTTTCTTT. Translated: CASSQGFPWGNTEAFF. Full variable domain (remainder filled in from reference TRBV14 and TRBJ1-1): EAGVTQFPSHSVIEKGQTVTLRCDPISGHDNLYWYRRVMGKEIKFLLHFVKESKQDESGMPNNRFLAERTGGTYSTLKVQPAELEDSGVYFCASSQGFPWGNTEAFFGQGTRLTVV.